Following are 2 T cell receptor beta chains from one sample sequenced in a study of T cell clonotyping in hematopoietic cell transplantation. Assay: immunoSEQ multiplex PCR; the TCRdb copy retains only in-frame clones and omits some. The data contain about 36,000 clones, over 70% of them seen just once; the ten biggest clones take up approximately 2%. Source material: peripheral blood mononuclear cells. The receptors here all came from a woman in her thirties or forties in good health. Some clones in this sample may be carry-over from other donors' samples.

This sequence joins TRBV6-1 and TRBJ2-7; D gene ambiguous. The V and J ends lost 0 bases and 6 bases respectively, with 9 bases between them. Germline V gene data show CDR1 as MNHNS and CDR2 as SASEGT. This CDR3 comprises 13 residues. The CDR3 bases are TGTGCCAGCAGTGAAGCGCGCCGTCTCGAGCAGTACTTC. It yields the protein CASSEARRLEQYF.

The chain links TRBV11-3 to TRBJ1-1; 7 bases line up with TRBD1. Looked up from germline, CDR1 is SGHNT and CDR2 is YENEEA. V was pared by 6 bases and J by 4 bases, with 11 bases of the junction left unmatched. The CDR3 sequence is 15 residues long. Written as DNA, the CDR3 is TGTGCCAGCAGTCCCCGACAGGGACTGCGCACTGAAGCTTTCTTT. Protein sequence: CASSPRQGLRTEAFF.